One T cell receptor (beta chain) is described in this entry. What it binds is not known. This sample stems from a study of response to subunit inactivated influenza vaccine. Points from the study as a whole: Few new T cells, the authors suggested, are recruited by each seasonal influenza vaccination.

The CDR3 extends over 15 amino acids. Germline CDR1 reads SNHLY; CDR2 reads FYNNEI. J gave up 5 bases and V 5 bases, and 10 bases lay outside the gene matches. MiXCR was run by TCRdb on the RT-PCR reads, yielding one entry per CDR3 protein. The sample records more than 200,000 distinct CDR3 sequences, more than 10% being singletons. The receptor's source is a man aged 45-65 years who received an inactivated influenza vaccine. The rearrangement joins TRBV2 to TRBJ1-2; 8 positions agree with TRBD1. Sequencing used non-naive T cells sorted from PBMCs, obtained roughly 2 weeks before vaccination. CDR3 nucleotides: TGTGCCAGCAGTTACACAGGGGGGATGGGATATGGCTACACCTTC. Translated: CASSYTGGMGYGYTF.